These 22 T cell receptor beta chains came from one sample sequenced in a study of blood T cell repertoires in COVID-19. Produced via immunoSEQ multiplex PCR; TCRdb's table is partial and in-frame only. Here the sample spans fewer than 50,000 clones, around 75% being singletons. The sample was peripheral blood. The receptors were gathered from an elderly man with acute or convalescent COVID-19.

By frequency in the sample, this clone is medium-sized. One end of the junction is discordant with germline, which a read error may explain. This chain joins TRBV12-3 or TRBV12-4 and TRBJ2-5, with D perhaps TRBD1 (6 bases). The CDR3 spans 13 residues. CDR3 residues: CASTLGTTETQYF. CDR3 nucleotide sequence: TGTGCCAGCACTTTAGGGACAACAGAGACCCAGTACTTC.

V is TRBV6-6 and J is TRBJ2-3; 8 bases line up with TRBD2. J lost 0 bases, V lost 8 bases, and 4 bases had no gene match. CDR1 MNHNY and CDR2 SVGAGI come from the germline V gene (reference sequence). The CDR3 consists of 14 residues. Here the CDR3 reads CASERETSTDTQYF. The CDR3 DNA follows: TGTGCCAGCGAGCGGGAGACTAGCACAGATACGCAGTATTTT.

The chain recombines TRBV28 with TRBJ2-7; D gene unclear. V was pared by 7 bases and J by 0 bases, with 13 bases between. Germline values: CDR1 MDHEN, CDR2 SYDVKM. This CDR3 has 14 amino acids. CDR3 region: CASTPERLSYEQYF. The CDR3 DNA follows: TGTGCCAGCACCCCGGAGAGACTCTCCTACGAGCAGTACTTC.

The chain uses TRBV15 and TRBJ2-3; 9 nucleotides match TRBD2. The CDR3 extends over 15 amino acids. The V gene end was trimmed by 1 base and the J gene end by 3 bases; junction bases not matched to a gene: 2. Germline V gene lookup returns CDR1 LNHNV and CDR2 YYDKDF (reference sequence). CDR3: CATSRGLAGTDTQYF. The CDR3, as DNA: TGTGCCACCAGCAGAGGCCTAGCGGGAACAGATACGCAGTATTTT.

The chain is built from TRBV5-1 and TRBJ2-1; D gene uncertain. The V end lost 1 base, the J end lost 3 bases, and 11 bases lay between the germline ends. The CDR3 consists of 15 residues. Per the germline V gene, CDR1 is SGHRS and CDR2 is YFSETQ. The chain's CDR3 is CASSLLPDFYNEQFF. The CDR3 coding sequence is TGCGCCAGCAGCTTGCTACCTGATTTCTACAATGAGCAGTTCTTC.

This chain joins TRBV10-3 and TRBJ2-5, with TRBD2 as a possible D gene (5 bases). The CDR3 sequence is 16 residues long. Trimming pared 0 bases from V and 5 bases from J, leaving 16 bases between. Germline loops: CDR1 ENHRY, CDR2 SYGVKD. The CDR3 region has the DNA TGTGCCATCAGTGAGTCAGGGCTAGCTCCCCAGGAGACCCAGTACTTC. Translating gives CAISESGLAPQETQYF.

The gene calls are TRBV30 and TRBJ2-1; weak D call: TRBD2 (5 bases). The V gene lost 3 bases and the J gene lost 1 base, with 13 bases spanning the gap. The CDR3 covers 15 residues. Germline CDR1 and CDR2: GTSNPN and SVGIG (reference sequence). CDR3 sequence: CAWRFRGLSYNEQFF. CDR3 DNA sequence: TGTGCCTGGAGATTTCGGGGTCTTTCCTACAATGAGCAGTTCTTC.

This clone has a single count. This chain uses TRBV27 with TRBJ2-1; 13 bases align to TRBD2. This CDR3 region has 18 residues. Germline CDR1 and CDR2: MNHEY and SMNVEV (reference sequence). Trimming took 7 bases from V and 0 from J; bases not matched to a gene: 9. CDR3 amino acids: CASTGLAGVISSYNEQFF. CDR3 bases: TGTGCCAGCACCGGACTAGCGGGAGTTATAAGCTCCTACAATGAGCAGTTCTTC.

The chain joins TRBV7-3 to TRBJ2-5, with 13 nucleotides matching TRBD2. CDR3 length: 16 residues. CDR1 is SGHTA and CDR2 is FQGTGA in the germline V gene. Trimming removed 4 bases from V and 2 bases from J; junction bases left unmatched: 4. CDR3: CASSSGTSGVQETQYF. In DNA, the CDR3 is TGTGCCAGCAGCTCCGGGACTAGCGGGGTACAAGAGACCCAGTACTTC.

This chain joins TRBV11-1 and TRBJ2-7, with 8 positions matching TRBD1. V lost 6 bases, J lost 0 bases, and 10 bases stayed unmatched. CDR1 and CDR2 (germline): SGHAT, FQDESV (reference sequence). This CDR3 has 16 amino acids. CDR3 sequence: CASRPRQGLGSYEQYF. The CDR3 coding sequence is TGTGCCAGCAGACCAAGACAGGGGTTGGGCTCCTACGAGCAGTACTTC.

V usage is TRBV24-1 and J usage is TRBJ2-2; a weak D match, TRBD2 (6 bases). The CDR3 runs 15 residues. Germline loops: CDR1 KGHDR, CDR2 SFDVKD. V was clipped by 5 bases and J by 6 bases, with 15 bases between them. CDR3 sequence (DNA): TGTGCCACCAGTGGGACCTGGGGGGATTCCGGGGAGCTGTTTTTT. Translation gives CATSGTWGDSGELFF.

The chain uses TRBV4-3 and TRBJ2-7; tentatively, D is TRBD2 (5 bases). This CDR3 is built from 15 residues. V was trimmed by 1 base and J by 7 bases, leaving 17 bases between them. Per germline, CDR1 LGHNA and CDR2 YSLEER. CDR3 sequence: CASSQGASRSREQYF. The CDR3 DNA reads as TGCGCCAGCAGCCAAGGCGCTAGCCGCAGTAGAGAGCAGTACTTC.

The rearrangement joins TRBV5-5 to TRBJ1-1; TRBD1 is a possible D gene (5 bases). This CDR3 has 12 amino acids. The V gene lost 3 bases and the J gene lost 8 bases, with 11 bases spanning the gap. Per germline, CDR1 SGHKS and CDR2 YYEKEE (reference sequence). This chain's CDR3 is CASSWQGTEAFF. The CDR3 DNA reads TGTGCCAGCAGCTGGCAGGGAACCGAAGCTTTCTTT.

The DNA of the CDR3 is TGCGCCAGCAGCTTGGCCGGTAGCGGGAGGTCCTACAATGAGCAGTTCTTC. It is translated as CASSLAGSGRSYNEQFF. This sequence joins TRBV5-1 and TRBJ2-1, with 10 nucleotides matching TRBD2. The junction had 4 bases not matched to a gene; V was cut back by 0 bases and J by 1 base. This CDR3 has 17 residues. Germline V gene data show CDR1 as SGHRS and CDR2 as YFSETQ. The full variable domain, its missing parts supplied by reference TRBV5-1 and TRBJ2-1, is KAGVTQTPRYLIKTRGQQVTLSCSPISGHRSVSWYQQTPGQGLQFLFEYFSETQRNKGNFPGRFSGRQFSNSRSEMNVSTLELGDSALYLCASSLAGSGRSYNEQFFGPGTRLTVL.

The rearrangement links TRBV4-3 to TRBJ1-5; perhaps TRBD1 as D (6 bases). This CDR3 comprises 15 residues. V shed 0 bases and J shed 4 bases, with 10 bases lying between them. CDR1 is LGHNA, CDR2 YSLEER, per germline. CDR3 DNA sequence: TGCGCCAGCAGCCAAGAATGGGGGCGAAATCAGCCCCAGCATTTT. This sequence encodes CASSQEWGRNQPQHF.

The gene calls are TRBV18 and TRBJ2-1, with TRBD2 identical over 8 bases. With V trimmed by 3 bases and J by 0 bases, 7 bases remained unmatched. The germline V gene encodes CDR1 KGHSH and CDR2 LQKENI. This CDR3 is built from 17 residues. CDR3 sequence: CASSPRTSPSSYNEQFF. CDR3 coding DNA: TGTGCCAGCTCACCCCGGACTAGCCCTAGCTCCTACAATGAGCAGTTCTTC.

The rearrangement uses TRBV4-2 and TRBJ2-7, with D perhaps matching TRBD2 (6 bases). Trimming removed 1 base from V and 1 base from J, with 11 bases in between. The CDR3 runs 15 residues. CDR1 and CDR2 from the germline V gene are LGHNA and YNFKEQ. DNA of the CDR3: TGTGCCAGCAGCCAAGCCCGGGACTTATCCTACGAGCAGTACTTC. It encodes CASSQARDLSYEQYF.

The chain is built from TRBV18 and TRBJ2-5; no clear D gene. Trimming took 3 bases from V and 1 from J, leaving 3 bases between them. Germline V gene data show CDR1 as KGHSH and CDR2 as LQKENI. The CDR3 has 12 residues. In DNA, the CDR3 is TGTGCCAGCTCACCCCGCCAAGAGACCCAGTACTTC. Its protein is CASSPRQETQYF.

V gene TRBV3-1 (or the pseudogene TRBV3-2) combines with J gene TRBJ2-3; D may be TRBD2 (5 bases). V was clipped by 1 base and J by 2 bases, with 10 bases between them. There are 15 residues in the CDR3. CDR1 and CDR2 (germline): LGHDT, YNNKEL (reference sequence). For the CDR3, the DNA is TGTGCCAGCAGCCAAGTGGCGGGTCTCACAGATACGCAGTATTTT. Its translation is CASSQVAGLTDTQYF.

This chain links TRBV25-1 with TRBJ1-1; 8 bases fit TRBD1. The CDR3 consists of 16 residues. CDR1 MGHDK and CDR2 SYGVNS come from the germline V gene. V trimming: 1 base; J trimming: 1 base; junction bases outside the gene matches: 5. In DNA, the CDR3 is TGTGCCAGCAGTGAATCCACGGGGACAGGGAACACTGAAGCTTTCTTT. It translates to CASSESTGTGNTEAFF.

The chain couples TRBV30 to TRBJ1-2, with TRBD1 matching over 11 bases. This CDR3 has 15 residues. Losses at the gene ends were 0 bases for V and 7 bases for J; bases not matched to a gene: 7. Germline assignment: CDR1 GTSNPN and CDR2 SVGIG (reference sequence). The CDR3 sequence is CAWSVPRTGGSGYTF. CDR3 sequence (DNA): TGTGCCTGGAGTGTCCCTCGGACAGGGGGCAGTGGCTACACCTTC.

V and J are TRBV10-3 and TRBJ2-7, with D maybe TRBD2 (5 bases). V was pared by 4 bases and J by 0 bases, with 13 bases between. The V gene's germline CDR1 is ENHRY and CDR2 SYGVKD. The CDR3 totals 15 residues. The CDR3 DNA reads as TGTGCCATCAGTGGAGGACTGTCGAGCTCCTACGAGCAGTACTTC. Its translation is CAISGGLSSSYEQYF.